The text below deals with one T cell receptor beta chain. Only a few counts were recorded for this clone. It lacks a known antigen. No clone much larger than this one lies a single base away; base qualities are absent. TCRbeta CDR3 regions were amplified from genomic DNA by means of the immunoSEQ Assay, a bias-controlled multiplex PCR. In the source study's methods: The number of nucleated cells in each sample was estimated from the amplification of reference gene primers within the assay. To quantify the absolute abundance of each unique TCRbeta CDR3 rearrangement, sequence reads were collapsed and filtered. For each sample, productive Simpson clonality was calculated as the square root of Simpson's diversity index over productive rearrangements. TCRdb holds this immuneACCESS table with in-frame rearrangements only. Some clones are missing; in checked studies, unresolved V genes explain under half, and the rest has no known cause. Clonal size and the V and J genes are those of that table, whereas D and trimming came from the DNA. The sample table shows 85,000 to 130,000 clones, and about 89% are seen once. The top ten hold around 5.5% of the sample.

This specimen belongs to a study of blood T cell repertoires in COVID-19 (dated by TCRdb to 2018 to 2021). About the study as a whole: The collaborator samples originated in the United States, Italy and Spain and spanned the acute and convalescent phases of COVID-19. Sample metadata almost always included a de-identified subject ID, COVID-19 status, age in years and sex. Subjects who had been exposed to COVID-19, were actively infected with it, or had recovered from it provided the deeply sampled blood TCRbeta repertoires that made up the dataset. The repertoires were released in a freely available public database meant as a resource for research on the immune response to SARS-CoV-2. The material from the prospective study consisted of cDNA or gDNA derived from T cells, B-cell-depleted T cells, or PBMCs. The samples were drawn from two sources: the first 160 participants of the ongoing ImmuneRACE study, and 1,200 or so subjects contributed by 6 global collaborators. Where available, HLA class I and class II types were taken from metadata supplied by the sample provider and were not determined by assay-based typing. The full study reports these points: The quantity of clinical and demographic metadata differed by source and by participant and was supplied without curation.

Compared with germline, V lacks 1 base and J lacks 4 bases; bases without a gene match: 19. Counted from cysteine to phenylalanine, this CDR3 has 19 amino acids. Only the CDR3 portion is preserved as DNA: 57 bases, with reading frame beginning at the first base. Via the germline V gene, CDR1 is MDHEN and CDR2 SYDVKM. Collaborating institutions collected whole blood in K2EDTA tubes following their own protocols. Collaborator samples were shipped for TCRbeta analysis as frozen whole blood, isolated PBMCs, or DNA extracted from either sample type. The receptor was isolated from a human donor in a cohort sampled during active COVID-19. Sequencing was performed on peripheral blood. This chain is built from TRBV28 and TRBJ2-7, with TRBD1 matching 7 junction bases. CDR3 reads: CASSLFVGDSSTSAYEQYF. DNA sequence: TGTGCCAGCAGTTTATTCGTTGGGGACAGCTCAACCTCCGCTTACGAGCAGTACTTC.